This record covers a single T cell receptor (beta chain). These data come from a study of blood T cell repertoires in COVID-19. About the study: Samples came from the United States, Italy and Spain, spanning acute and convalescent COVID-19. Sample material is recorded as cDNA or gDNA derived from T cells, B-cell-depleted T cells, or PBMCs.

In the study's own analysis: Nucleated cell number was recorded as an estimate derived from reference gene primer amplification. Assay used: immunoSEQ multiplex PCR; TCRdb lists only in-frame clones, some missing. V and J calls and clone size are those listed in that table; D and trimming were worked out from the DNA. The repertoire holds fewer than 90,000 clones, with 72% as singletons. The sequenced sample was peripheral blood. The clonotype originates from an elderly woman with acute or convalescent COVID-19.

The CDR3 protein is CASSLEARTGVFYTF. CDR3 in DNA: TGTGCCAGCAGCTTAGAGGCACGGACAGGGGTATTCTACACCTTC. The chain links TRBV7-2 to TRBJ1-2; 9 bases fit TRBD1. The CDR3 spans 15 residues. Germline V CDR1 and CDR2: SGHTA, FQGNSA. V was pared by 1 base and J by 10 bases, with 10 bases of the junction left unmatched. Full variable domain (rest looked up from reference TRBV7-2 and TRBJ1-2): GAGVSQSPSNKVTEKGKDVELRCDPISGHTALYWYRQSLGQGLEFLIYFQGNSAPDKSGLPSDRFSAERTGGSVSTLTIQRTQQEDSAVYLCASSLEARTGVFYTFGSGTRLTVV.